This T cell receptor (beta chain) comes out of a study of metastatic and nonmetastatic thyroid tumors. General study points: It was reported that TCR beta diversity was significantly higher in malignant thyroid tumors than benign nodules, in blood and tumor.

How the authors handled the data: In papillary thyroid cancer, a distant-metastasis classifier was built using CDR3 differences across clinicopathological groups. TCRdb called clones again from the PCR reads with MiXCR. The V and J calls shown here were made by TCRdb, not taken from the authors' results. The sample lists tens of thousands of clones, about a sixth occurring once. V gave up 2 bases and J gave up 2 bases, with 9 bases separating them. There are 14 residues in the CDR3. Germline assignment: CDR1 SGHVS and CDR2 FNYEAQ. Ahead of thyroid surgery, no patient had received treatment of any kind. At least ten counts were recorded for this clone. Its antigen is unidentified.

This TCR derives from a female donor with papillary thyroid cancer or a benign thyroid nodule (not recorded which). Some clones in this sample may be carry-over from other donors' samples. The specimen was blood. The chain employs TRBV7-6 and TRBJ2-5; the D is unclear. The CDR3 loop reads CASSLFGRQETQYF. Written as DNA, the CDR3 is TGTGCCAGCAGCTTATTTGGCAGGCAAGAGACCCAGTACTTC.